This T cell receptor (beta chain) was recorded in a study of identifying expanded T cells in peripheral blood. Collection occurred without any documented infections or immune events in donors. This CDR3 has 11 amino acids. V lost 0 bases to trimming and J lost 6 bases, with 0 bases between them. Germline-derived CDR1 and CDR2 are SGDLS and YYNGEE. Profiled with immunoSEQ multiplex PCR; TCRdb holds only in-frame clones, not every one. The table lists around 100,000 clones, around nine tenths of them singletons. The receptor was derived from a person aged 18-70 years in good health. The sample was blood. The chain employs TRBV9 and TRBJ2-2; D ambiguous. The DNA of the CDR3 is TGTGCCAGCAGCGTAGCCGGGGAGCTGTTTTTT. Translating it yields CASSVAGELFF.